Presented here are 32 T cell receptor beta chains from one specimen sequenced in a study of cytomegalovirus exposure and HLA in healthy donors. 13 Jbeta primers and 60 Vbeta primers were used for the PCR. Clones were sequenced by immunoSEQ multiplex PCR, and TCRdb holds only the in-frame ones, with some missing. The sample contains 150,000 or so clones, 81% of which appear only once. What was sequenced was PBMCs. The receptors here all came from a woman in her late teens or twenties in good health and CMV-seropositive.

The CDR3 coding sequence is TGTGCCAGCAGCCAAGATCCCACCGAGAATGAAGCTTTCTTT. Its translation is CASSQDPTENEAFF. This chain uses TRBV4-2 with TRBJ1-1; no clear D. The CDR3 is made up of 14 amino acids. V was trimmed by 0 bases and J by 7 bases, leaving 12 bases between them. In germline, CDR1 is LGHNA, CDR2 YNFKEQ.

The V and J genes are TRBV5-1 and TRBJ2-3; TRBD2 matches 10 bases. The CDR3 is 17 amino acids. CDR1 is SGHRS and CDR2 is YFSETQ in the germline V gene. The V segment lost 0 bases and the J segment 4 bases; nucleotides outside the gene matches: 8. This CDR3 is CASSLGLSGGAADTQYF. The CDR3 DNA sequence: TGCGCCAGCAGCTTGGGTCTAAGCGGGGGGGCGGCAGATACGCAGTATTTT.

The chain joins TRBV5-4 to TRBJ1-2; D is uncertain. This CDR3 region has 15 residues. V was clipped by 0 bases and J by 2 bases, with 11 bases between them. Germline V gene lookup returns CDR1 SGHNT and CDR2 YYREEE (reference sequence). The CDR3 DNA reads as TGTGCCAGCAGCTTGGAGTCGGTATTGAACTATGGCTACACCTTC. It encodes CASSLESVLNYGYTF.

This clone occurred many times. The chain employs TRBV7-9 and TRBJ2-7; D ambiguous. CDR3 length equals 16 residues. V shed 1 base and J shed 2 bases, with 15 bases lying between them. Germline CDR1 is SEHNR and CDR2 is FQNEAQ (reference sequence). The CDR3 is CASSLEMGANPYEQYF. Written as DNA, the CDR3 is TGTGCCAGCAGCTTAGAGATGGGCGCGAACCCCTACGAGCAGTACTTC.

The chain is built from TRBV7-9 and TRBJ1-5; TRBD1 is a possible D gene (5 bases). This CDR3 contains 14 residues. Trimming pared 2 bases from V and 3 bases from J, leaving 8 bases between. In germline, CDR1 is SEHNR, CDR2 FQNEAQ (reference sequence). CDR3 region: CASSLTGYNQPQHF. The CDR3 coding sequence is TGTGCCAGCAGCTTAACAGGTTACAATCAGCCCCAGCATTTT.

The CDR3 bases are TGTGCCAGCAGTGCCACAGGGATACCGGGGGGGACCCAGTACTTC. It yields the protein CASSATGIPGGTQYF. The V and J genes are TRBV27 and TRBJ2-5, with D perhaps matching TRBD2 (7 bases). The CDR3 totals 15 residues. The V gene's germline CDR1 is MNHEY and CDR2 SMNVEV (reference sequence). The V end lost 5 bases, the J end lost 7 bases, and 20 bases lay between the germline ends.

The chain combines TRBV10-3 with TRBJ1-4; unclear D gene. Trimming left V 2 bases short and J 8 bases short, with 15 bases between. This CDR3 has 15 residues. Germline values: CDR1 ENHRY, CDR2 SYGVKD. CDR3 nucleotides: TGTGCCATCAGTGAGATCGGGGAGGCCACGGAAAAACTGTTTTTT. Protein: CAISEIGEATEKLFF.

With respect to this clone: The sample carries other DNA sequences with the same CDR3. The chain couples TRBV18 to TRBJ2-3; D may be TRBD1 (6 bases). Germline lookup yields CDR1 KGHSH and CDR2 LQKENI. This CDR3 spans 13 amino acids. V lost 2 bases, J lost 6 bases, and 9 bases lay in between. In nucleotides, the CDR3 is TGTGCCAGCTCACCAACAGGGCTGGATACGCAGTATTTT. Translating gives CASSPTGLDTQYF.

The V and J genes are TRBV7-8 and TRBJ2-7; 11 nucleotides align to TRBD1. Losses at the gene ends were 0 bases for V and 2 bases for J; bases not matched to a gene: 6. The CDR3 is made up of 17 amino acids. Germline loops: CDR1 SGHVS, CDR2 FQNEAQ. CDR3 nucleotides: TGTGCCAGCAGCTTAGCCGCACCGGGACAGGGGGCCTACGAGCAGTACTTC. Translating it yields CASSLAAPGQGAYEQYF.

The chain has TRBV18 and TRBJ1-4; 8 nucleotides align to TRBD1. This CDR3 region has 15 residues. Trimming took 3 bases from V and 7 from J; bases not matched to a gene: 7. Germline V gene lookup returns CDR1 KGHSH and CDR2 LQKENI. CDR3 nucleotides: TGTGCCAGCTCACCTCTCGGACAGGGTCTTGAAAAACTGTTTTTT. Amino acids: CASSPLGQGLEKLFF.

This clone was picked up one time. The chain is built from TRBV28 and TRBJ1-4; 9 bases fit TRBD1. This CDR3 comprises 14 residues. The germline CDR1 and CDR2 sequences are MDHEN and SYDVKM. The V segment lost 6 bases and the J segment 8 bases; nucleotides outside the gene matches: 7. The chain's CDR3 is CASRRTGENEKLFF. For the CDR3, the DNA is TGTGCCAGCAGGAGGACAGGGGAAAACGAAAAACTGTTTTTT.

The CDR3 nucleotides are TGCGCCAGCAGCTTGGGTCCCGGACAGCCCTATGGCTACACCTTC. It encodes CASSLGPGQPYGYTF. This chain connects TRBV5-1 to TRBJ1-2, with TRBD1 as a possible D gene (6 bases). The CDR3 length is 15 residues. V lost 0 bases, J lost 4 bases, and 13 bases lay in between. Per germline, CDR1 SGHRS and CDR2 YFSETQ.

V and J are TRBV4-2 and TRBJ1-3; 8 nucleotides align to TRBD1. In germline, CDR1 is LGHNA, CDR2 YNFKEQ. The CDR3 totals 15 residues. V trimming: 1 base; J trimming: 3 bases; junction bases outside the gene matches: 2. The CDR3 DNA sequence: TGTGCCAGCAGCCAAGCTACAGGGGGTGGAAACACCATATATTTT. Translation gives CASSQATGGGNTIYF.

Comment on this clone: Compared with germline, one end of the junction differs, possibly owing to a read error. The J gene is TRBJ2-5, the V gene TRBV11-2; D is uncertain. The germline V gene has CDR1 SGHAT and CDR2 FQNNGV. The CDR3 contains 12 residues. The CDR3 DNA reads TGTACCAGCAGCTCCGTCGGTGGGACCCAGTACTTC. Amino acid sequence: CTSSSVGGTQYF.

This chain joins TRBV28 and TRBJ1-5; tentative D call: TRBD1 (5 bases). The germline V and J ends were trimmed by 3 bases and 9 bases, with 15 bases remaining between them. The CDR3 has 14 residues. Germline V gene data show CDR1 as MDHEN and CDR2 as SYDVKM. CDR3 protein: CASSFDRPGSPQHF. Written as DNA, the CDR3 is TGTGCCAGCAGTTTCGACAGACCAGGATCGCCCCAGCATTTT.

This sequence joins TRBV15 and TRBJ2-1; D not resolved. The CDR3 sequence is 12 residues long. The germline V gene encodes CDR1 LNHNV and CDR2 YYDKDF (reference sequence). Trimming took off 0 bases at V and 9 bases at J, with 6 bases between the two ends. As DNA, the CDR3 is TGTGCCACCAGCAGAGATCTCTTTGAGCAGTTCTTC. This codes for CATSRDLFEQFF.

The V gene is TRBV7-9, the J gene TRBJ1-1; TRBD1 aligns across 7 bases. The germline V gene has CDR1 SEHNR and CDR2 FQNEAQ (reference sequence). The CDR3 consists of 16 residues. The V gene end was trimmed by 0 bases and the J gene end by 1 base; junction bases not matched to a gene: 5. The CDR3: CASSLAWDRKNTEAFF. For the CDR3, the DNA is TGTGCCAGCAGCTTAGCCTGGGACAGAAAGAACACTGAAGCTTTCTTT.

The chain links TRBV27 to TRBJ1-3; tentatively, D is TRBD1 (5 bases). This CDR3 is 11 amino acids long. Per the germline V gene, CDR1 is MNHEY and CDR2 is SMNVEV (reference sequence). With 7 bases removed from V and 11 bases from J, the gap between germline ends came to 12 bases. Here the CDR3 reads CASIQGHAIYF. CDR3 nucleotide sequence: TGTGCCAGCATCCAAGGACACGCCATATATTTT.

A few counts support this clone. This chain uses TRBV7-8 with TRBJ1-1; possibly TRBD1 for D (6 bases). The CDR3 is 14 amino acids. V was trimmed by 4 bases and J by 4 bases, leaving 13 bases between them. From germline, CDR1 is SGHVS and CDR2 FQNEAQ. The DNA of the CDR3 is TGTGCCAGCAGCTCCACAGGGACGGTCACTGAAGCTTTCTTT. Encoded protein: CASSSTGTVTEAFF.

This chain links TRBV7-9 with TRBJ2-1; 7 bases agree with TRBD2. The J segment lost 5 bases and the V segment lost 0 bases, leaving 13 bases of the junction unmatched. The CDR3 has 18 residues. CDR1 SEHNR and CDR2 FQNEAQ come from the germline V gene (reference sequence). The CDR3 DNA is TGTGCCAGCAGCTTAGCATATCACGGGGGGATAGAAAACAATGAGCAGTTCTTC. Its translation: CASSLAYHGGIENNEQFF.

The V gene is TRBV29-1, the J gene TRBJ2-1, with 9 bases identical to TRBD1. This CDR3 comprises 13 residues. V trimming: 7 bases; J trimming: 5 bases; junction bases outside the gene matches: 6. The germline CDR1 and CDR2 sequences are SQVTM and ANQGSEA. The chain's CDR3 is CSASRDRDNEQFF. Here the CDR3 DNA reads TGCAGCGCCTCCCGGGACAGGGACAATGAGCAGTTCTTC.

In its sample, this clone was seen once. The same CDR3 also results from other DNA sequences found in this sample. The gene calls are TRBV2 and TRBJ2-6; 12 nucleotides match TRBD1. CDR3 length equals 22 residues. Trimming cost V 3 bases and J 0 bases; bases outside gene matches: 15. Per germline, CDR1 SNHLY and CDR2 FYNNEI. Written as DNA, the CDR3 is TGTGCCAGCAGTGAGACAGGGACAGGGGGCTCTTGGAGTTCCTCTGGGGCCAACGTCCTGACTTTC. The encoded protein is CASSETGTGGSWSSSGANVLTF.

In this sample, this clone turned up once. This chain uses TRBV5-1 with TRBJ1-3; TRBD1 aligns across 8 bases. The CDR3 has 14 amino acids. The ends lost 5 bases at V and 4 bases at J; junction bases unmatched: 5. Germline CDR1 is SGHRS and CDR2 is YFSETQ. The CDR3 coding sequence is TGCGCCAGCAGAGCAGGGGGCGCGGGAAACACCATATATTTT. Translation gives CASRAGGAGNTIYF.

The chain has TRBV28 and TRBJ2-5; the D is unclear. The CDR3 runs 15 residues. V was trimmed by 2 bases and J by 5 bases, leaving 15 bases between them. Germline V gene data show CDR1 as MDHEN and CDR2 as SYDVKM. The CDR3 region has the DNA TGTGCCAGCAGTTTAGCCGGCGGAGTTAGGGAGACCCAGTACTTC. Amino acid sequence: CASSLAGGVRETQYF.

This chain joins TRBV6-5 and TRBJ1-6, with TRBD1 matching over 9 bases. V lost 5 bases to trimming and J lost 6 bases; unmatched junction nucleotides: 5. This CDR3 contains 15 residues. Germline-derived CDR1 and CDR2 are MNHEY and SVGAGI. CDR3 in DNA: TGTGCCAGCAGTATTTTGACAGGGGGTAATTCACCCCTCCACTTT. Protein product: CASSILTGGNSPLHF.

J is TRBJ2-1 and V is TRBV5-1; 10 positions agree with TRBD2. This CDR3 contains 18 residues. Germline trimming cut 0 bases from V and 6 bases from J; bases unmatched to any gene: 12. In germline, CDR1 is SGHRS, CDR2 YFSETQ. The chain's CDR3 is CASSLAPSGGFYVNEQFF. CDR3 DNA sequence: TGCGCCAGCAGCTTGGCGCCTAGCGGGGGATTTTATGTCAATGAGCAGTTCTTC. Combining the CDR3 with reference TRBV5-1 and TRBJ2-1 gives the whole variable domain KAGVTQTPRYLIKTRGQQVTLSCSPISGHRSVSWYQQTPGQGLQFLFEYFSETQRNKGNFPGRFSGRQFSNSRSEMNVSTLELGDSALYLCASSLAPSGGFYVNEQFFGPGTRLTVL.

This clone appeared a single time. DNA of the CDR3: TGTGCCAGCAGTGAACAAAGCGTTCCGGGCAATCAGCCCCAGCATTTT. Protein: CASSEQSVPGNQPQHF. This rearrangement joins TRBV6-1 to TRBJ1-5; D is ambiguous. Germline lookup yields CDR1 MNHNS and CDR2 SASEGT. The CDR3 runs 16 residues. Trimming took off 2 bases at V and 2 bases at J, with 13 bases between the two ends.

The chain couples TRBV29-1 to TRBJ2-7; 8 bases line up with TRBD1. The CDR3 spans 13 residues. Germline CDR1 and CDR2: SQVTM and ANQGSEA. Trimming at V came to 3 bases and at J to 4 bases, leaving 5 bases not matched to a gene. The CDR3 sequence: CSVDGQGAYEQYF. The DNA for the CDR3 is TGCAGCGTTGACGGCCAGGGGGCGTACGAGCAGTACTTC.

The J gene is TRBJ1-3, the V gene TRBV6-5; D might be TRBD1 (5 bases). The CDR3 is 16 residues long. Germline V lookup: CDR1 MNHEY, CDR2 SVGAGI. V was trimmed by 2 bases and J by 0 bases, leaving 11 bases between them. CDR3 sequence reads: CASSYGTASSGNTIYF. For the CDR3, the DNA is TGTGCCAGCAGTTACGGGACTGCTAGCTCTGGAAACACCATATATTTT.

The J gene is TRBJ2-3, the V gene TRBV6-5; TRBD2 matches 13 bases. This CDR3 contains 15 residues. CDR1 and CDR2 from the germline V gene are MNHEY and SVGAGI. V gave up 4 bases and J gave up 6 bases; unmatched junction bases: 4. The CDR3 loop reads CASSSGTSGADTQYF. CDR3 DNA: TGTGCCAGCAGTTCCGGGACTAGCGGGGCCGATACGCAGTATTTT.

This chain uses TRBV21-1 with TRBJ2-7; the D segment call TRBD1 is taken from the table without a DNA check. TRBV21-1 is a pseudogene locus. The CDR3 length is 15 residues. The CDR3 region is CATVNPDKFIYEQYF. In nucleotides, the CDR3 is TGTGCCACCGTTAATCCTGACAAGTTCATCTACGAGCAGTACTTC.

The chain is built from TRBV19 and TRBJ1-1, with TRBD1 as a possible D gene (6 bases). Trimming took 8 bases from V and 5 from J, leaving 21 bases between them. The CDR3 spans 15 residues. CDR1 is LNHDA and CDR2 is SQIVND in the germline V gene (reference sequence). CDR3 loop: CASESRAQGRTEAFF. The CDR3 nucleotides are TGTGCCAGTGAATCCCGAGCTCAGGGGAGAACTGAAGCTTTCTTT.